A selection of T cell receptor beta chains follows, all from one sample in a study of identical twins. TCRdb ran MiXCR on the 5' RACE reads and lists one entry per CDR3 protein. The top ten clones hold roughly 2% of a sample with roughly 710,000 distinct CDR3 sequences, roughly 6% of them seen once. Material: naive T cells sorted from blood. Receptors were obtained from a man aged 18 to 29 in good health. Each CDR3 is given with its conserved first and last residue. Each record gives: V gene, D gene, J gene, clone size, CDR3 DNA, CDR3 protein. The D gene is left open where the match is weak. Clone size is not always given. Where it is, it says once, few, many or a class for expanded clones.

V gene: TRBV7-9
D gene: .
J gene: TRBJ2-1
clone size: many
CDR3 DNA: TGTGCCAGCAGCTTAGCGGTCAAAAATGAGCAGTTCTTC
CDR3 protein: CASSLAVKNEQFF

V gene: TRBV25-1
D gene: TRBD1
J gene: TRBJ2-1
clone size: many
CDR3 DNA: TGTGCCAGCAGTGGACAGGGTGGTCCGGAGTTCTTC
CDR3 protein: CASSGQGGPEFF

V gene: TRBV5-1
D gene: TRBD1
J gene: TRBJ2-3
clone size: many
CDR3 DNA: TGCGCCAGCAGCTTGCCGAAGGGACAGCTCACAGATACGCAGTATTTT
CDR3 protein: CASSLPKGQLTDTQYF

V gene: TRBV6-1
D gene: .
J gene: TRBJ2-3
clone size: many
CDR3 DNA: TGTGCCAGCAGTGCCCGTCGGGGGATGGGGGGAGATACGCAGTATTTT
CDR3 protein: CASSARRGMGGDTQYF

V gene: TRBV6-5
D gene: TRBD1
J gene: TRBJ2-1
clone size: many
CDR3 DNA: TGTGCCAGCAGTTGGGAGGACAGGGCCTACAATGAGCAGTTCTTC
CDR3 protein: CASSWEDRAYNEQFF

V gene: TRBV20-1
D gene: TRBD1
J gene: TRBJ1-4
clone size: many
CDR3 DNA: TGCAGTGCTAGAGATCCTGACAGGGCGAATGAAAAACTGTTTTTT
CDR3 protein: CSARDPDRANEKLFF

V gene: TRBV6-5
D gene: .
J gene: TRBJ2-5
clone size: few
CDR3 DNA: TGTGCCAGCAAAGACTGGGAGACCCAGTACTTC
CDR3 protein: CASKDWETQYF

V gene: TRBV7-2
D gene: .
J gene: TRBJ2-7
clone size: few
CDR3 DNA: TGTGCCAGCAGCTTAGCGCGGCAGGTGGCCTACGAGCAGTACTTC
CDR3 protein: CASSLARQVAYEQYF

V gene: TRBV27
D gene: .
J gene: TRBJ2-5
clone size: .
CDR3 DNA: TGTGCCAGCAGTACCGCTCGTGAGACCCAGTACTTC
CDR3 protein: CASSTARETQYF

V gene: TRBV12-3/TRBV12-4
D gene: .
J gene: TRBJ2-3
clone size: many
CDR3 DNA: TGTGCCAGCAGGCGCCTAGCTTCGGCAGATACGCAGTATTTT
CDR3 protein: CASRRLASADTQYF

V gene: TRBV7-2
D gene: .
J gene: TRBJ1-1
clone size: many
CDR3 DNA: TGTGCCAGCAGCTCAACAGAAGAGTCGGGCGAAGCTTTCTTT
CDR3 protein: CASSSTEESGEAFF

V gene: TRBV5-1
D gene: TRBD1
J gene: TRBJ1-6
clone size: many
CDR3 DNA: TGCGCCAGCAGCTTCCGGGGACAGGGTCTAAGCTCCTATAATTCACCCCTCCACTTT
CDR3 protein: CASSFRGQGLSSYNSPLHF

V gene: TRBV20-1
D gene: .
J gene: TRBJ2-7
clone size: few
CDR3 DNA: TGCAGTGCCGTGTTGCGCGGCGATGGTTGGTCAGTGAGTACCTACGAGCAGTACTTC
CDR3 protein: CSAVLRGDGWSVSTYEQYF

V gene: TRBV20-1
D gene: TRBD2
J gene: TRBJ2-7
clone size: many
CDR3 DNA: TGCAGTGCCTTATTAATGACTAGCGGGAGGGCCTACGAGCAGTACTTC
CDR3 protein: CSALLMTSGRAYEQYF

V gene: TRBV3-1
D gene: .
J gene: TRBJ2-2
clone size: .
CDR3 DNA: TGTGCCAGCAGCCAGAGGGCACGGACCGGGGAGCTGTTTTTT
CDR3 protein: CASSQRARTGELFF

V gene: TRBV12-3/TRBV12-4
D gene: .
J gene: TRBJ1-5
clone size: many
CDR3 DNA: TGTGCCAGCAGCCCTGATACCCAGCCCCAGCATTTT
CDR3 protein: CASSPDTQPQHF